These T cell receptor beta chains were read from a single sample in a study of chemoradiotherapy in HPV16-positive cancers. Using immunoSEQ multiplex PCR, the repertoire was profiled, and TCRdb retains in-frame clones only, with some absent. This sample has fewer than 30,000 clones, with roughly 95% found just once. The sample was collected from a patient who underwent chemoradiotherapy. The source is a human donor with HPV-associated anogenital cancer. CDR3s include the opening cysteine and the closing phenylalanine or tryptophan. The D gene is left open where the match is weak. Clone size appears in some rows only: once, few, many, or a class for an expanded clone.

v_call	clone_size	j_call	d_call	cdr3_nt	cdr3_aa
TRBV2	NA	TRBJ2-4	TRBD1	TGTGCCAGCCTCGGGAACAGGGGTGCGTACTTC	CASLGNRGAYF
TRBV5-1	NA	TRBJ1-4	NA	TGCGCCAGCAGCTCCGAACCGGGGGGGTATGAAAAACTGTTTTTT	CASSSEPGGYEKLFF
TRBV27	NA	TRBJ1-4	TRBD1	TGTGCCAGCAGTTTATTGGGGACAGGGGAGGAAAAACTGTTTTTT	CASSLLGTGEEKLFF
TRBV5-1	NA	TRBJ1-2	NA	TGCGCCAGCAGCTTCCGGGACGCTAACTATGGCTACACCTTC	CASSFRDANYGYTF
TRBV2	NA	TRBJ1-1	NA	TGTGCCAGCAGTGCTGAGTTAAACACTGAAGCTTTCTTT	CASSAELNTEAFF
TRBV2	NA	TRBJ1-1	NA	TGTGCCAGCGAGAAAGGAGGGAACACTGAAGCTTTCTTT	CASEKGGNTEAFF
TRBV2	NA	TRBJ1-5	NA	TGTGCCGGGCGCAGGGACGTTAATCAGCCCCAGCATTTT	CAGRRDVNQPQHF
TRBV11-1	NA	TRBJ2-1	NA	TGTGCCAGCAGCGAGCCCTCCTCGAGCGCTTCCTACAATGAGCAGTTCTTC	CASSEPSSSASYNEQFF
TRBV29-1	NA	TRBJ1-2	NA	TGCAGCGTAGACAGAGGTCCGGCCCGGTCCTACACCTTC	CSVDRGPARSYTF
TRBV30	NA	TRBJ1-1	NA	TGTGCCTGGAGTGTACGATTTGGGGGGACTGAAGCTTTCTTT	CAWSVRFGGTEAFF
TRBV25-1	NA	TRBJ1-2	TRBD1	TGTGCCAGCAGTTCAGCCGGGACAGGGGGCAACTATGGCTACACCTTC	CASSSAGTGGNYGYTF
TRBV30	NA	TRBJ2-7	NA	TGTGCCTGGAGTGTGGCCTACCAGCAGTACTTC	CAWSVAYQQYF
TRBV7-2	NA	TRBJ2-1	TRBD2	TGTGCCAGCAGCCCGGGGGGTCCCCGGGAGCAGTTCTTC	CASSPGGPREQFF
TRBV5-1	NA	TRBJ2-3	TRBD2	TGCGCCAGCAGCCGTTTAGCGGGGGGGCCGGGGAACACAGATACGCAGTATTTT	CASSRLAGGPGNTDTQYF
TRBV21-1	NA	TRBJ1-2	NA	TGTGCCCAGGGGGGCTATGGCTACACCTTC	CAQGGYGYTF
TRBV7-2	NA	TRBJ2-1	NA	TGTGCCAGCAGCTTAGGGGGGGGGCTAAGCTCCTACAATGAGCAGTTCTTC	CASSLGGGLSSYNEQFF
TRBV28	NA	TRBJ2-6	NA	TGTGCCAGCAGTCCCCGGCGGAGGGGGGAATTCTCTGGGGCCAACGTCCTGACTTTC	CASSPRRRGEFSGANVLTF
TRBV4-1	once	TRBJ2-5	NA	TGCGCCAGCAGCCAGTCTATCCTTAGCGGTCAAGAGACCCAGTACTTC	CASSQSILSGQETQYF
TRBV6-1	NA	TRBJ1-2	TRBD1	TGTGCCAGCAGGGTGGGACAGATCTATGGCTACACCTTC	CASRVGQIYGYTF
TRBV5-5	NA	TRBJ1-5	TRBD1	TGTGCCAGCAGCACTGGAGCGCCGGGACAGCAAGGGAATCAGCCCCAGCATTTT	CASSTGAPGQQGNQPQHF
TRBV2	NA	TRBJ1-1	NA	TGTGCCAGCAGTGACCCGGTGAAAGATTCTGAAGCTTTCTTT	CASSDPVKDSEAFF
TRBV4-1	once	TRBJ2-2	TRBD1	TGCGCCAGCAGCCGAACGGGACAGGGAGTGACCGGGGAGCTGTTTTTT	CASSRTGQGVTGELFF
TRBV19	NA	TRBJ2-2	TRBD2	TGTGCCAGTAGTATAGGGGGGGGAAACACCGGGGAGCTGTTTTTT	CASSIGGGNTGELFF
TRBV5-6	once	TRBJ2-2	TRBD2	TGTGCCAGCAGCTTTTTGCGGGAGTTTCATAACGGGGAGCTGTTTTTT	CASSFLREFHNGELFF